Following are 27 T cell receptor beta chains from one sample sequenced in a study of blood T cells in healthy people across ages. The use of a sample-barcoded 5' primer and a J-beta primer mix characterized a second PCR of about 7 to 12 cycles. TCRdb itself ran the 5' RACE reads through MiXCR, one entry per CDR3 protein. The profile shows over 1,500,000 distinct CDR3 sequences, roughly 49% of them singletons. What was sequenced was blood. These receptors were obtained from a middle-aged woman in good health.

The chain joins TRBV7-3 to TRBJ2-5, with D perhaps matching TRBD1 (5 bases). Trimming took 2 bases from V and 1 from J, leaving 11 bases between them. This CDR3 region has 15 residues. Germline V CDR1 and CDR2: SGHTA, FQGTGA. DNA for the CDR3: TGTGCCAGCAGCTTAGGAGTGGGGCTCCAAGAGACCCAGTACTTC. Translating gives CASSLGVGLQETQYF. Full variable domain (rest looked up from reference TRBV7-3 and TRBJ2-5): GAGVSQTPSNKVTEKGKYVELRCDPISGHTALYWYRQSLGQGPEFLIYFQGTGAADDSGLPNDRFFAVRPEGSVSTLKIQRTERGDSAVYLCASSLGVGLQETQYFGPGTRLLVL.

The chain employs TRBV9 and TRBJ1-1, with D maybe TRBD1 (6 bases). Trimming removed 4 bases at V and 4 bases at J, with 14 bases between. The CDR3 is 14 amino acids. Germline V gives CDR1 SGDLS, CDR2 YYNGEE. DNA of the CDR3: TGTGCCAGCAGCCCCGGAGGGGGAAGCACTGAAGCTTTCTTT. Protein sequence: CASSPGGGSTEAFF.

This clonotype was seen more than once but under ten times. The rearrangement uses TRBV28 and TRBJ2-5, with a possible D match to TRBD1 (6 bases). TRBJ2-7 explains the end of the DNA better; the J call may be wrong. This CDR3 contains 15 residues. Germline CDR1 and CDR2: MDHEN and SYDVKM. CDR3 in DNA: TGTGCCAGCAGTTCCGGGACATGGAACGGCTACGAGCAGTACTTC. It translates to CASSSGTWNGYEQYF.

This sequence joins TRBV20-1 and TRBJ2-7; D call uncertain. V dropped 3 bases and J dropped 0 bases, with 9 bases sitting between them. This CDR3 spans 13 amino acids. The germline gives CDR1 DFQATT, CDR2 SNEGSKA (reference sequence). The CDR3 DNA reads TGCAGTGCTAGTCCGAGGAGCTCCTACGAGCAGTACTTC. Translating it yields CSASPRSSYEQYF.

The V call is TRBV3-1, the J call TRBJ2-1; D is unresolved. TRBJ2-7 explains the end of the DNA better; the J call may be wrong. CDR3 length: 16 amino acids. Germline V gene sequence: CDR1 LGHDT, CDR2 YNNKEL (reference sequence). The CDR3 here is CASSQLGRFSYNEQYF. Here the CDR3 DNA reads TGTGCCAGCAGCCAGTTAGGCCGTTTCTCCTACAATGAGCAGTACTTC.

The CDR3 DNA sequence: TGTGCCAGCAGACCTAGACAGAGCCATGAAAAACTGTTTTTT. As protein: CASRPRQSHEKLFF. V usage is TRBV28 and J usage is TRBJ1-4; D may be TRBD1 (5 bases). This CDR3 spans 14 amino acids. V was pared by 6 bases and J by 6 bases, with 14 bases between. Germline V gene sequence: CDR1 MDHEN, CDR2 SYDVKM.

This clonotype was counted a single time. This rearrangement joins TRBV7-2 to TRBJ1-2; D uncertain. There are 14 residues in the CDR3. V lost 1 base and J lost 6, with 12 bases in between. CDR1 and CDR2 (germline): SGHTA, FQGNSA. DNA of the CDR3: TGTGCCAGCAGCTTAGTGCAGAATTATGATGGCTACACCTTC. Translation gives CASSLVQNYDGYTF.

This clonotype was observed a handful of times. This rearrangement joins TRBV29-1 to TRBJ2-6; no clear D. The CDR3 is 17 amino acids. Germline assignment: CDR1 SQVTM and CDR2 ANQGSEA. The V and J ends lost 0 bases and 4 bases respectively, with 16 bases between them. The CDR3 sequence: CSVEDPIKTSGANVLTF. CDR3 DNA: TGCAGCGTTGAAGATCCAATCAAGACGTCGGGGGCCAACGTCCTGACTTTC.

The chain is built from TRBV10-3 and TRBJ2-1; 10 bases are a match to TRBD2. V lost 3 bases and J lost 9; bases outside the gene matches: 8. Germline assignment: CDR1 ENHRY and CDR2 SYGVKD. This CDR3 contains 15 residues. The CDR3 DNA sequence: TGTGCCATCAGTGAAAGAGCGGGGGGGCAGGGTGAGCAGTTCTTC. This gives the protein CAISERAGGQGEQFF.

The chain is built from TRBV24-1 and TRBJ1-2; tentative D call: TRBD1 (5 bases). The CDR3 runs 13 residues. V was clipped by 5 bases and J by 2 bases, with 8 bases between them. Germline V gives CDR1 KGHDR, CDR2 SFDVKD. CDR3 sequence: CATSGGINYGYTF. In nucleotides, the CDR3 is TGTGCCACCAGTGGGGGCATCAACTATGGCTACACCTTC.

J is TRBJ2-7 and V is TRBV19, with D unclear. This CDR3 region has 15 residues. V lost 5 bases, J lost 0 bases, and 14 bases lay in between. Looked up from germline, CDR1 is LNHDA and CDR2 is SQIVND (reference sequence). The CDR3 reads CASSSVTAGSYEQYF. In nucleotides, the CDR3 is TGTGCCAGTAGTTCGGTGACTGCAGGCTCCTACGAGCAGTACTTC.

The chain is built from TRBV9 and TRBJ2-3; 11 positions match TRBD2. V dropped 2 bases and J dropped 4; count of bases not matched to a gene: 6. The germline V gene has CDR1 SGDLS and CDR2 YYNGEE. The CDR3 consists of 16 residues. This CDR3 is CASSVSTSGGPDTQYF. The CDR3 DNA sequence: TGTGCCAGCAGCGTCTCTACTAGCGGGGGTCCAGATACGCAGTATTTT.

The chain employs TRBV12-3 or TRBV12-4 and TRBJ2-7; D possibly corresponds to TRBD1 (6 bases). V was pared by 7 bases and J by 6 bases, with 19 bases between. This CDR3 has 14 residues. The CDR3 DNA is TGTGCCAGCAAGCTGAGGACAGAAAGCGGCGAGCAGTACTTC. Its translation: CASKLRTESGEQYF.

The V gene is TRBV6-2 or TRBV6-3, the J gene TRBJ2-3, with TRBD2 matching 8 bases. V gave up 2 bases and J gave up 1 base; unmatched junction bases: 20. The germline V gene has CDR1 MNHEY and CDR2 SVGEGT. This CDR3 comprises 21 residues. The CDR3 coding sequence is TGTGCCAGCAGTTACCCCGTGCCCCTAGCGGGCCCAGGAGGTGGCACAGATACGCAGTATTTT. This encodes CASSYPVPLAGPGGGTDTQYF.

This chain connects TRBV12-3 or TRBV12-4 to TRBJ2-3, with D perhaps TRBD2 (6 bases). CDR3 length: 15 residues. Trimming pared 2 bases from V and 6 bases from J, leaving 15 bases between. Here the CDR3 DNA reads TGTGCCAGCAGTTTATGGGCGGCGGGGATCGATACGCAGTATTTT. Translated, it gives CASSLWAAGIDTQYF.

The chain carries TRBV11-2 and TRBJ2-5; 8 bases are shared with TRBD1. CDR1 is SGHAT, CDR2 FQNNGV, per germline. The trim removed 5 bases at V and 4 bases at J, leaving 9 bases unmatched. This CDR3 is built from 15 residues. The CDR3: CASSVTGDRRETQYF. In DNA, the CDR3 is TGTGCCAGCAGCGTGACAGGGGATAGGCGAGAGACCCAGTACTTC.

The chain carries TRBV7-3 and TRBJ2-1; D gene unclear. Germline V lookup: CDR1 SGHTA, CDR2 FQGTGA. V dropped 4 bases and J dropped 0 bases, with 10 bases sitting between them. CDR3 length equals 15 residues. The CDR3 here is CASSSDGNSYNEQFF. The CDR3 nucleotides read TGTGCCAGCAGCTCAGACGGTAACTCCTACAATGAGCAGTTCTTC.

The CDR3 region has the DNA TGCAGTGTCTTGGACCGGGCCCTAGGAAGTCGCCAAGAGACCCAGTTCTTC. Residues: CSVLDRALGSRQETQFF. The chain joins TRBV20-1 to TRBJ2-5; D is unclear. The DNA matches TRBJ2-1 better at its end, which makes the J call doubtful. This CDR3 spans 17 amino acids. Germline V CDR1 and CDR2: DFQATT, SNEGSKA (reference sequence).

With regard to this clonotype: One end of the junction fails to match germline, which may point to a read error. The chain has TRBV7-2 and TRBJ2-6; D is possibly TRBD1 or TRBD2 (5 bases each). CDR3 length: 15 amino acids. Germline lookup yields CDR1 SGHTA and CDR2 FQGNSA. CDR3 protein: CASSLEPAGANVLIF. The DNA of the CDR3 is TGTGCCAGCAGCCTTGAGCCTGCCGGGGCCAACGTCCTGATTTTC.

V gene TRBV13 combines with J gene TRBJ2-1; D might be TRBD1 (6 bases). The CDR3 has 12 amino acids. CDR1 and CDR2 (germline): PRHDT, FYEKMQ (reference sequence). V was trimmed by 2 bases and J by 15 bases, leaving 14 bases between them. The CDR3 coding sequence is TGTGCCAGCAGCTTAATCCCAGGGGCGGTGTTCTTC. Its protein is CASSLIPGAVFF.

This clonotype appeared many times. The chain has TRBV29-1 and TRBJ2-5; D remains unclear. TRBJ2-7 explains the end of the DNA better; the J call may be wrong. Per germline, CDR1 SQVTM and CDR2 ANQGSEA. The CDR3 is 13 amino acids. The CDR3 reads CSVEIQPGYEQYF. The CDR3, as DNA: TGCAGCGTTGAAATTCAGCCGGGTTACGAGCAGTACTTC.

This clonotype showed up just once. V usage is TRBV5-1 and J usage is TRBJ2-5; the match to TRBD1 covers 7 bases. CDR1 and CDR2 from the germline V gene are SGHRS and YFSETQ. V gave up 4 bases and J gave up 5 bases; unmatched junction bases: 8. This CDR3 is 14 amino acids long. The CDR3 is CASSPGQSSETQYF. In DNA form, the CDR3 reads TGCGCCAGCAGCCCGGGACAGTCCTCTGAGACCCAGTACTTC.

The V call is TRBV6-5, the J call TRBJ1-2; a possible D gene is TRBD1 (5 bases). This CDR3 is 15 amino acids long. V was clipped by 6 bases and J by 0 bases, with 14 bases between them. Germline values: CDR1 MNHEY, CDR2 SVGAGI. CDR3 sequence reads: CASRSGALANYGYTF. CDR3 bases: TGTGCCAGCAGGTCTGGGGCCTTAGCTAACTATGGCTACACCTTC.

The chain carries TRBV4-1 and TRBJ1-5; the D is unclear. The CDR3 is 15 residues long. Trimming took 0 bases from V and 7 from J, leaving 13 bases between them. Germline V gives CDR1 MGHRA, CDR2 YSYEKL. The CDR3 DNA is TGCGCCAGCAGCCAAGACCCGGGCCCGGGGCAGCCCCAGCATTTT. It yields the protein CASSQDPGPGQPQHF.

The V gene is TRBV20-1, the J gene TRBJ2-5; D may match TRBD1 or TRBD2 (6 bases each). The CDR3 is 16 residues long. From germline, CDR1 is DFQATT and CDR2 SNEGSKA (reference sequence). The V gene lost 0 bases and the J gene lost 5 bases, with 19 bases spanning the gap. The CDR3 nucleotides read TGCAGTGCTAGAGATAGGGGGGTACCGCGTTGGGAGACCCAGTACTTC. Translated: CSARDRGVPRWETQYF.

Details on this clonotype: One end of the junction is discordant with germline, which a read error may explain. The chain couples TRBV6-2 or TRBV6-3 to TRBJ1-6; D gene unclear. This CDR3 spans 15 amino acids. CDR1 is MNHEY, CDR2 SVGEGT, per germline. The CDR3 here is CASRQDTSCNSPLHF. DNA for the CDR3: TGTGCCAGCCGCCAGGATACCTCCTGTAATTCACCCCTCCACTTT.

The chain joins TRBV7-2 to TRBJ1-2; possibly TRBD1 for D (5 bases). V lost 5 bases and J 8 bases, leaving 18 bases between the germline ends. The CDR3 sequence is 14 residues long. From germline, CDR1 is SGHTA and CDR2 FQGNSA. The CDR3 here is CASSPIGALRGYTF. The CDR3 coding sequence is TGTGCCAGCAGCCCCATAGGGGCCCTAAGGGGCTACACCTTC.